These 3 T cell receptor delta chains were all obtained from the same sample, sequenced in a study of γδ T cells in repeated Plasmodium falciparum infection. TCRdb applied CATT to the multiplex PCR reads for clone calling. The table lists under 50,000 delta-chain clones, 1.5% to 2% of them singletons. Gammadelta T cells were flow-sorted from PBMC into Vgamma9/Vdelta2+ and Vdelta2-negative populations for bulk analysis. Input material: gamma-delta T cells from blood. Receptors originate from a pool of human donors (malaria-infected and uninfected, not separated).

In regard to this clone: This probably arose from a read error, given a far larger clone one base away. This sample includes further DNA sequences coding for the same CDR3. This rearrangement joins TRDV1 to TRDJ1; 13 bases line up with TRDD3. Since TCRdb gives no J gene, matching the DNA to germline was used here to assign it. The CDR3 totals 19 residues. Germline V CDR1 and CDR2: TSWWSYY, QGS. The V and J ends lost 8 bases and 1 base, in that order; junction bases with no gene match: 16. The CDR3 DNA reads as TGTGCTCTTCTCACCCCTCCGAACTGGGGGATACGGGGCACCGATAAACTCATCTTT. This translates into CALLTPPNWGIRGTDKLIF.

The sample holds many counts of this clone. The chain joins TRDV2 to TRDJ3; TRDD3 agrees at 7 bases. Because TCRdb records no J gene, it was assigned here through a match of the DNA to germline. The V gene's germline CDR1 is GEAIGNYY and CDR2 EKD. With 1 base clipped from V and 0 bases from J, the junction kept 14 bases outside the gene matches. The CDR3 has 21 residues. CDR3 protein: CACDTNLHWGSPSWDTRQMFF. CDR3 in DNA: TGTGCCTGTGACACAAACCTCCACTGGGGATCCCCCTCCTGGGACACCCGACAGATGTTTTTC.

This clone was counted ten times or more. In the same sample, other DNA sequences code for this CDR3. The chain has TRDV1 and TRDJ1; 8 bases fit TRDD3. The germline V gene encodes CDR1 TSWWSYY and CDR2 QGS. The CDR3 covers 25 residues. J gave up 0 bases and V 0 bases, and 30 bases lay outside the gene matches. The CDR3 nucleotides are TGTGCTCTTGGGGAACTGTTGACAGCCCTACCTGGTGTACTGGGGGTCACACTGTACACCGATAAACTCATCTTT. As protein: CALGELLTALPGVLGVTLYTDKLIF.